The clone carrying this T cell receptor (beta chain) has a count of ten or more. These data belong to a study of neurological immune-mediated disorders. Described time point: longitudinal time-point 2. The CDR3 has 12 residues. Germline loops: CDR1 DFQATT, CDR2 SNEGSKA (reference sequence). V shed 0 bases and J shed 5 bases, with 6 bases lying between them. TCRdb redid the calling of the 5' RACE reads with MiXCR, one entry per CDR3 protein. Of approximately 82,000 distinct CDR3 sequences listed, over 10% are singletons. This sequence was found in a female donor with HTLV-1-associated myelopathy (HAM/TSP). The chain joins TRBV20-1 to TRBJ2-3; D is unresolved. The sequencing sample was made of PBMCs. CDR3: CSARDIRDTQYF. The DNA of the CDR3 is TGCAGTGCTAGAGATATAAGAGATACGCAGTATTTT.